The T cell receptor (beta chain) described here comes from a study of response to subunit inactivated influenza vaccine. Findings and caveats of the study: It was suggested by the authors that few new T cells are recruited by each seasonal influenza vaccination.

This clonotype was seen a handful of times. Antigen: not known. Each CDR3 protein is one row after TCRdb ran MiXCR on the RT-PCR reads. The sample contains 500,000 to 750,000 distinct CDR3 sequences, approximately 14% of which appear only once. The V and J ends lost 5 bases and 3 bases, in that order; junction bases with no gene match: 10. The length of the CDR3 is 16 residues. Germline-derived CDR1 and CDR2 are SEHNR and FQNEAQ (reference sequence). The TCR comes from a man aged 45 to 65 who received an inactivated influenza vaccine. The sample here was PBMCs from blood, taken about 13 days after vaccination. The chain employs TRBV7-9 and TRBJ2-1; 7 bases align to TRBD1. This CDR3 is CASSPRTGEVYNEQFF. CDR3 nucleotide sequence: TGTGCCAGCAGCCCTCGGACAGGAGAGGTCTACAATGAGCAGTTCTTC.